The 30 T cell receptor beta chains below were found in one sample sequenced in a study of CD8+CD57+ T cells in acquired aplastic anemia. An expansion of CD8+CD57+ cells by flow cytometry had been shown in patients chosen for sequencing. Genomic DNA, serving as template, underwent TCR beta VDJ and CDR3 profiling. MiXCR, applied by TCRdb to the reads, yields one record per CDR3 protein. The data show 160,000 or so distinct CDR3 sequences, 45% to 55% seen once. Sequencing used sorted CD4+, CD8+, or CD8+CD57+ T cells (not recorded which) from PBMCs. The receptor set was obtained from a human donor with aplastic anemia.

V gene TRBV2 combines with J gene TRBJ2-5, with D tentatively TRBD2 (6 bases). The V end was cut by 6 bases, the J end by 5 bases, with 13 bases between. The germline gives CDR1 SNHLY, CDR2 FYNNEI. This CDR3 has 13 amino acids. The CDR3 spells CASSPGTVETQYF. The CDR3 bases are TGTGCCAGCAGCCCTGGGACTGTGGAGACCCAGTACTTC.

This clonotype has a handful of counts. The J gene is TRBJ2-6, the V gene TRBV2, with 7 bases that match TRBD1. The junction had 10 bases not matched to a gene; V was cut back by 6 bases and J by 2 bases. Germline loops: CDR1 SNHLY, CDR2 FYNNEI. The CDR3 totals 17 residues. The CDR3, as DNA: TGTGCCAGCAGGCTCGGGACAGTCTTTCCTGGGGCCAACGTCCTGACTTTC. This translates into CASRLGTVFPGANVLTF.

This clonotype has only a few counts. This sequence joins TRBV7-9 and TRBJ1-5, with D possibly being TRBD1 (5 bases). The CDR3 runs to 15 residues. Germline CDR1 SEHNR, CDR2 FQNEAQ (reference sequence). V lost 5 bases to trimming and J lost 7 bases, with 18 bases between them. CDR3 sequence: CASSTEGRGGQPQHF. For the CDR3, the DNA is TGTGCCAGCAGCACTGAGGGACGGGGCGGACAGCCCCAGCATTTT.

This clonotype has at least ten counts. CDR3 protein: CASSLVVVWSSEQYF. As DNA, the CDR3 is TGTGCCAGCAGCTTAGTCGTTGTATGGTCGAGCGAGCAGTACTTC. The J gene is TRBJ2-7, the V gene TRBV7-8, with D unresolved. V lost 1 base to trimming and J lost 6 bases, with 16 bases between them. Germline CDR1 and CDR2: SGHVS and FQNEAQ. This CDR3 region has 15 residues.

Note on this clonotype: At one end the junction does not follow the germline gene, possibly because of a read error. The rearrangement uses TRBV6-5 and TRBJ1-2; D uncertain. This CDR3 region has 15 residues. The germline V gene has CDR1 MNHEY and CDR2 SVGAGI. The CDR3 reads CASSYSRHLLYGHTF. Written as DNA, the CDR3 is TGTGCCAGCAGTTACTCGAGGCACTTACTCTATGGCCACACCTTC.

This clonotype was counted at least ten times. The chain recombines TRBV12-3 or TRBV12-4 with TRBJ1-1; D remains ambiguous. There are 11 residues in the CDR3. V shed 6 bases and J shed 12 bases, with 14 bases lying between them. CDR3 bases: TGTGCCAGCAGCAAAAGAGGGTTCACTTTCTTT. Amino acids: CASSKRGFTFF.

This chain joins TRBV29-1 and TRBJ2-2, with D possibly TRBD1 on 5 matching bases. V lost 6 bases to trimming and J lost 4 bases, with 12 bases between them. This CDR3 has 13 amino acids. The germline V gene has CDR1 SQVTM and CDR2 ANQGSEA. CDR3 sequence: CSVDIGSTGELFF. The CDR3 DNA reads TGCAGCGTGGACATAGGATCCACCGGGGAGCTGTTTTTT.

The V gene is TRBV9, the J gene TRBJ1-2, with a possible D match to TRBD1 (6 bases). The V gene lost 2 bases and the J gene lost 1 base, with 12 bases spanning the gap. Germline V CDR1 and CDR2: SGDLS, YYNGEE. The CDR3 has 15 residues. CDR3 DNA: TGTGCCAGCAGCGTCTCCGGGACACTTAACTATGGCTACACCTTC. It specifies CASSVSGTLNYGYTF.

This clonotype was counted between two and nine times. V usage is TRBV24-1 and J usage is TRBJ1-2; D is unclear. Germline assignment: CDR1 KGHDR and CDR2 SFDVKD. The V gene lost 0 bases and the J gene lost 8 bases, with 9 bases spanning the gap. CDR3 size: 13 residues. The CDR3 nucleotides read TGTGCCACCAGTGATTTGCCCTCCCACGGCTACACCTTC. Translated: CATSDLPSHGYTF.

The chain joins TRBV2 to TRBJ1-1; TRBD1 matches 8 bases. V shed 6 bases and J 4 bases; nucleotides not matched to a gene: 10. The germline CDR1 and CDR2 sequences are SNHLY and FYNNEI. The CDR3 totals 15 residues. The CDR3 coding sequence is TGTGCCAGCAGGGACAACCCAACAGGGGGCACTGAAGCTTTCTTT. The encoded protein is CASRDNPTGGTEAFF.

The rearrangement links TRBV10-3 to TRBJ2-7, with 9 bases identical to TRBD2. CDR3 length equals 16 residues. Germline CDR1 and CDR2: ENHRY and SYGVKD. The ends lost 3 bases at V and 3 bases at J; junction bases unmatched: 9. As DNA, the CDR3 is TGTGCCATCAGTGATCTCCGGACTAGCGAGGTCTACGAGCAGTACTTC. Protein sequence: CAISDLRTSEVYEQYF.

The J gene is TRBJ1-1, the V gene TRBV15; unclear D gene. CDR1 and CDR2 (germline): LNHNV, YYDKDF (reference sequence). Trimming took 5 bases from V and 6 from J, leaving 13 bases between them. The CDR3 totals 13 residues. The DNA of the CDR3 is TGTGCCACCAGCCCCGGGTCCCACTCTGAAGCTTTCTTT. Amino acid sequence: CATSPGSHSEAFF.

The table lists this clonotype with a count of one. The chain recombines TRBV20-1 with TRBJ1-1; D unclear. V dropped 3 bases and J dropped 1 base, with 15 bases sitting between them. This CDR3 has 15 residues. CDR1 and CDR2 (germline): DFQATT, SNEGSKA (reference sequence). The CDR3: CSARSFEGPNTEAFF. The CDR3 DNA sequence: TGCAGTGCTAGGAGTTTCGAGGGTCCGAACACTGAAGCTTTCTTT.

This clonotype appeared a single time. The chain links TRBV10-3 to TRBJ1-2; 8 bases agree with TRBD1. With V trimmed by 6 bases and J by 6 bases, 9 bases remained unmatched. Germline CDR1 reads ENHRY; CDR2 reads SYGVKD. The CDR3 is made up of 14 amino acids. CDR3 nucleotide sequence: TGTGCCATCAGCGGGGCGGCGACAGGGGATGGCTACACCTTC. Its protein is CAISGAATGDGYTF.

This chain joins TRBV19 and TRBJ1-1; 7 bases map to TRBD1. Trimming removed 8 bases from V and 5 bases from J; junction bases left unmatched: 8. The CDR3 length is 13 residues. CDR1 is LNHDA, CDR2 SQIVND, per germline (reference sequence). For the CDR3, the DNA is TGTGCCAGTGCAGGGGGAGATAGGACTGAAGCTTTCTTT. Encoded protein: CASAGGDRTEAFF.

The table lists this clonotype with a few counts. The chain is built from TRBV2 and TRBJ2-6, with unresolved D. Trimming pared 7 bases from V and 1 base from J, leaving 8 bases between. CDR3 size: 14 residues. The germline gives CDR1 SNHLY, CDR2 FYNNEI. The CDR3: CASMKQSGANVLTF. In nucleotides, the CDR3 is TGTGCCAGCATGAAGCAATCTGGGGCCAACGTCCTGACTTTC.

V gene TRBV27 combines with J gene TRBJ1-5, with a tentative D call TRBD1 (5 bases). V dropped 1 base and J dropped 5 bases, with 12 bases sitting between them. Germline V lookup: CDR1 MNHEY, CDR2 SMNVEV (reference sequence). This CDR3 contains 15 residues. The CDR3 region is CASSLYGRGDQPQHF. Here the CDR3 DNA reads TGTGCCAGCAGTTTATATGGGCGGGGCGATCAGCCCCAGCATTTT.

There are many counts of this clonotype. The chain couples TRBV7-9 to TRBJ2-1; TRBD1 matches at 8 bases. Unmatched junction bases numbered 10, after V lost 6 bases and J lost 3 bases. CDR1 and CDR2 from the germline V gene are SEHNR and FQNEAQ (reference sequence). This CDR3 region has 16 residues. CDR3 nucleotides: TGTGCCAGCAGACTGACGACAGGGGATCTCTACAATGAGCAGTTCTTC. It codes for CASRLTTGDLYNEQFF. The full variable domain, in which reference TRBV7-9 and TRBJ2-1 provide the parts outside the CDR3, is DTGVSQNPRHKITKRGQNVTFRCDPISEHNRLYWYRQTLGQGPEFLTYFQNEAQLEKSRLLSDRFSAERPKGSFSTLEIQRTEQGDSAMYLCASRLTTGDLYNEQFFGPGTRLTVL.

This clonotype was observed at least ten times. The V gene is TRBV20-1, the J gene TRBJ1-2, with 9 bases fitting TRBD1. The length of the CDR3 is 13 residues. CDR1 and CDR2 from the germline V gene are DFQATT and SNEGSKA (reference sequence). V lost 5 bases to trimming and J lost 7 bases; unmatched junction nucleotides: 8. CDR3 loop: CSAETGTGSGYTF. Written as DNA, the CDR3 is TGCAGTGCTGAGACTGGGACAGGGTCTGGCTACACCTTC.

The V call is TRBV24-1, the J call TRBJ2-2, with a weak D call TRBD2 (5 bases). The CDR3 has 12 residues. V was clipped by 6 bases and J by 7 bases, with 8 bases between them. Looked up from germline, CDR1 is KGHDR and CDR2 is SFDVKD. DNA for the CDR3: TGTGCCACCAGTAATCGGGGCGGGGAGCTGTTTTTT. It encodes CATSNRGGELFF.

This clonotype is a singleton in its sample. This chain connects TRBV27 to TRBJ1-4; D call uncertain. Trimming took 6 bases from V and 8 from J, leaving 13 bases between them. CDR1 is MNHEY and CDR2 is SMNVEV in the germline V gene (reference sequence). The CDR3 sequence is 13 residues long. The chain's CDR3 is CASRLQESEKLFF. The CDR3 coding sequence is TGTGCCAGCAGACTCCAGGAATCCGAAAAACTGTTTTTT.

About this clonotype itself: The CDR3 does not close with the conserved phenylalanine or tryptophan, likely indicating a read error. The DNA is left out, because the CDR3 cannot be placed on it with certainty; the CDR3 is given as TCRdb lists it. The chain joins TRBV2 to TRBJ2-3. Germline assignment: CDR1 SNHLY and CDR2 FYNNEI. 8 amino acids form the CDR3, both terminal residues included. CDR3 sequence reads: CASSYAAS.

Remarks on this clonotype: A much larger clone differs by one base, so this may be a read error. The chain carries TRBV5-8 and TRBJ1-3; D gene unclear. The CDR3 contains 14 residues. Germline loops: CDR1 SGHTS, CDR2 YDEGEE. The V and J ends lost 2 bases and 3 bases respectively, with 9 bases between them. Here the CDR3 reads CASSFDMDGNTIYF. The CDR3 nucleotides are TGTGCCAGCAGCTTTGACATGGATGGAAACACCATATATTTT.

This clonotype was counted many times. The chain employs TRBV29-1 and TRBJ1-2, with a tentative D call TRBD1 (5 bases). From germline, CDR1 is SQVTM and CDR2 ANQGSEA. V dropped 6 bases and J dropped 7 bases, with 12 bases sitting between them. This CDR3 contains 11 residues. CDR3 in DNA: TGCAGCGTCTGGGGGGGTTTTGGCTACACCTTC. This sequence encodes CSVWGGFGYTF.

This chain connects TRBV27 to TRBJ1-4; a possible D gene is TRBD1 (6 bases). Germline V CDR1 and CDR2: MNHEY, SMNVEV (reference sequence). The germline V and J ends were trimmed by 6 bases and 2 bases, with 13 bases remaining between them. This CDR3 has 15 residues. The CDR3, as DNA: TGTGCCAGCAGCCTTAAGGGGGGTACTAATGAAAAACTGTTTTTT. It is translated as CASSLKGGTNEKLFF. The variable domain in full, with the rest retrieved from reference TRBV27 and TRBJ1-4, is EAQVTQNPRYLITVTGKKLTVTCSQNMNHEYMSWYRQDPGLGLRQIYYSMNVEVTDKGDVPEGYKVSRKEKRNFPLILESPSPNQTSLYFCASSLKGGTNEKLFFGSGTQLSVL.

The V and J genes are TRBV5-1 and TRBJ1-1; D ambiguous. Germline V gene data show CDR1 as SGHRS and CDR2 as YFSETQ. V lost 1 base, J lost 1 base, and 8 bases lay in between. The CDR3 consists of 14 residues. The chain's CDR3 is CASSLISQNTEAFF. CDR3 bases: TGCGCCAGCAGCTTGATTTCCCAGAACACTGAAGCTTTCTTT.

This clonotype has at least ten counts. This sequence joins TRBV12-3 or TRBV12-4 and TRBJ2-7, with 12 bases fitting TRBD1. V dropped 4 bases and J dropped 6; count of bases not matched to a gene: 4. This CDR3 spans 14 amino acids. The CDR3 DNA is TGTGCCAGCAGTTCACGGGACAGGGGGCGCGAGCAGTACTTC. Its translation: CASSSRDRGREQYF.

About this clonotype itself: A much larger clone differs from this one at a single base, so this may be a read error. The gene calls are TRBV11-1 and TRBJ2-1; no reliable D call. This CDR3 comprises 14 residues. The V end was cut by 6 bases, the J end by 9 bases, with 18 bases between. Germline CDR1 is SGHAT and CDR2 is FQDESV (reference sequence). The CDR3 sequence is CASSHPSGLVEQFF. The DNA of the CDR3 is TGTGCCAGCAGTCATCCCTCCGGGTTAGTTGAGCAGTTCTTC.

This clonotype has ten or more counts. CDR3 loop: CASSPGLAGGHLQFF. The CDR3 DNA is TGTGCCAGCAGCCCGGGCCTAGCGGGAGGGCATTTGCAGTTCTTC. The chain recombines TRBV9 with TRBJ2-1; the match to TRBD2 covers 12 bases. Germline CDR1 reads SGDLS; CDR2 reads YYNGEE. J lost 12 bases, V lost 4 bases, and 11 bases had no gene match. CDR3 size: 15 residues.

There are many counts of this clonotype. V gene TRBV11-3 combines with J gene TRBJ2-7; D remains unclear. Germline values: CDR1 SGHNT, CDR2 YENEEA. With 4 bases removed from V and 6 bases from J, the gap between germline ends came to 10 bases. There are 12 residues in the CDR3. CDR3 DNA: TGTGCCAGCAGCTCCAGAGCCCCCGAGCAGTACTTC. As protein: CASSSRAPEQYF.